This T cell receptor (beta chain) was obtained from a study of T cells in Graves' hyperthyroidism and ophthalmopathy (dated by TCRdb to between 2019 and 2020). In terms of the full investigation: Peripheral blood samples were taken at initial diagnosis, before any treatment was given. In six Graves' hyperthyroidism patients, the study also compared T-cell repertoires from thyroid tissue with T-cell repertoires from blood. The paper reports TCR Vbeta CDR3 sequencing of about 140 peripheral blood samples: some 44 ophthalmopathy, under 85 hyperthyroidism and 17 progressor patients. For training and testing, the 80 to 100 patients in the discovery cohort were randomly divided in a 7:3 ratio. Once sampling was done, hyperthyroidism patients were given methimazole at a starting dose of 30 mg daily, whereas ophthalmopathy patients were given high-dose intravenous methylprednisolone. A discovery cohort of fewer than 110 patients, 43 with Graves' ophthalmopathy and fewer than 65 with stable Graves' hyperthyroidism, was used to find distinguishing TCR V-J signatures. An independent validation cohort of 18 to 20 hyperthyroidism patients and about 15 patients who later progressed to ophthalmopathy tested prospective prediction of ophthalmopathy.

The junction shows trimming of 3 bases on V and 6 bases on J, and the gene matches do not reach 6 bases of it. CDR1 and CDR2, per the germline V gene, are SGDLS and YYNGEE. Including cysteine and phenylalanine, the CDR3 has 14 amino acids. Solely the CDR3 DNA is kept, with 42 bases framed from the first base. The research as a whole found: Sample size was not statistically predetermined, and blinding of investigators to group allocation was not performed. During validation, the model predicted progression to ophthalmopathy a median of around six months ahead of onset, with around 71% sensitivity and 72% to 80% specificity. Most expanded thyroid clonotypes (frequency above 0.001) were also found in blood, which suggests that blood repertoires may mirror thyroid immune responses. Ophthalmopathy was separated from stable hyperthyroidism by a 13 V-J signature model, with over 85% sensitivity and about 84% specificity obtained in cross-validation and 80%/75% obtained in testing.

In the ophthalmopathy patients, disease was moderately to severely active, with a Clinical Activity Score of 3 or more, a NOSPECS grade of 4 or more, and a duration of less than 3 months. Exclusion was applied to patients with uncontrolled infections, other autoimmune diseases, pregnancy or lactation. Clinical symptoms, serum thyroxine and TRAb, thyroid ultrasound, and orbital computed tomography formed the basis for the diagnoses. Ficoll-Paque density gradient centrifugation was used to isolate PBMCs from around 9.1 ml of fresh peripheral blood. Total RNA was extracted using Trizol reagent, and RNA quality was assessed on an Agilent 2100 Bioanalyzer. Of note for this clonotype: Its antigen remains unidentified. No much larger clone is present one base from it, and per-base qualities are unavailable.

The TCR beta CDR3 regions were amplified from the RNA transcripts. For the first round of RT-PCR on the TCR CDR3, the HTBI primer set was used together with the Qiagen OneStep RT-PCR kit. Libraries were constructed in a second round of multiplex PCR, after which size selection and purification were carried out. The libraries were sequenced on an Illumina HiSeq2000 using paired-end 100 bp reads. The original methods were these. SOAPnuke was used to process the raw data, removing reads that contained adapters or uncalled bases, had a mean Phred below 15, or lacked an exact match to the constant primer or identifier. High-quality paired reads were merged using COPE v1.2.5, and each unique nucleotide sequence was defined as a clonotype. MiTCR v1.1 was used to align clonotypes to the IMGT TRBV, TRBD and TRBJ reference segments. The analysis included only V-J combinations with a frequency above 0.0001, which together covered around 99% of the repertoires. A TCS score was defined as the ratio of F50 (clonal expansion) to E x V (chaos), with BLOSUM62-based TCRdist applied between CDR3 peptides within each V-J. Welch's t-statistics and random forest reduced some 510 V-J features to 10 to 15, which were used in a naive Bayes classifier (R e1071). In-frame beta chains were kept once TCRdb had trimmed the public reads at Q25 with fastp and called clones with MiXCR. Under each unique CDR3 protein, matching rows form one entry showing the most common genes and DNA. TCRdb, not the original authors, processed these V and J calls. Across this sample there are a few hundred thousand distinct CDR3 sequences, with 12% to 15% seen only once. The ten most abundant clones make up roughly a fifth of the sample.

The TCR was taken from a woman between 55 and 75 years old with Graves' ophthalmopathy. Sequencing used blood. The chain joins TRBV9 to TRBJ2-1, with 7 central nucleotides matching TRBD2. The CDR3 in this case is CASSGPGGSNEQFF. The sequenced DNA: TGTGCCAGCAGCGGCCCCGGGGGGTCCAATGAGCAGTTCTTC. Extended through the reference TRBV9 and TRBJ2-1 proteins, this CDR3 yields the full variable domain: DSGVTQTPKHLITATGQRVTLRCSPRSGDLSVYWYQQSLDQGLQFLIQYYNGEERAKGNILERFSAQQFPDLHSELNLSSLELGDSALYFCASSGPGGSNEQFFGPGTRLTVL.